This TCR beta chain was found in a study of blood T cell repertoires in COVID-19. Study-wide background: T cells, B-cell-depleted T cells, or PBMCs supplied cDNA or gDNA.

Germline V gives CDR1 SGHVS, CDR2 FQNEAQ. The germline V and J ends were trimmed by 2 bases and 4 bases, with 17 bases remaining between them. The CDR3 extends over 16 amino acids. In the original processing: Amplification of reference gene primers was used by the study to estimate nucleated cell counts. Using immunoSEQ multiplex PCR, the repertoire was profiled, and TCRdb retains in-frame clones only, with some absent. V and J calls and clone size are given by that table; D and trimming were obtained from the DNA. The table includes about 58,000 clones, 85% to 95% detected once. The sequence was obtained from a man aged 50 or older with active COVID-19. Material: peripheral blood. This rearrangement joins TRBV7-8 to TRBJ2-5, with D perhaps TRBD2 (6 bases). The CDR3 loop reads CASSLQQPAGGETQYF. The CDR3 DNA is TGTGCCAGCAGCTTACAGCAGCCGGCCGGGGGAGAGACCCAGTACTTC. Looking up the rest from reference TRBV7-8 and TRBJ2-5 gives the full variable domain: GAGVSQSPRYKVAKRGQDVALRCDPISGHVSLFWYQQALGQGPEFLTYFQNEAQLDKSGLPSDRFFAERPEGSVSTLKIQRTQQEDSAVYLCASSLQQPAGGETQYFGPGTRLLVL.